A single TCR beta chain is shown here with its context. Its antigen is as yet unknown. This sample was included in a study of graft-versus-host responses after intestinal transplantation. Assay used: immunoSEQ multiplex PCR; TCRdb lists only in-frame clones, some missing. The profile shows tens of thousands of clones, approximately 95% of them singletons. V was trimmed by 2 bases and J by 7 bases, leaving 18 bases between them. Per germline, CDR1 SGHTS and CDR2 YDEGEE. The CDR3 runs to 16 residues. This material consisted of unstimulated CD8+ T cells sorted from spleen or lymph node cells, taken before transplant. The receptor comes from a human donor who was the organ donor for an intestinal transplant. The V call is TRBV5-8, the J call TRBJ2-2; D remains unclear. CDR3 sequence (DNA): TGTGCCAGCAGCTTTAATCCAGGTAGCCCCCACGGGGAGCTGTTTTTT. Its protein is CASSFNPGSPHGELFF.